The sample holds many counts of the clone carrying this T cell receptor beta chain. Antigen specificity is unknown. This entry comes from a study of human T cells and chemical hapten exposure. Study findings and constraints: Having alopecia, donors may respond immunologically unlike healthy people.

MiXCR, run by TCRdb on the RACE reads, gives a single entry per CDR3 protein. The sample shows under 100,000 distinct CDR3 sequences, more than 8.5% of them seen only once. Time point noted: patch test 2, 6 weeks after DPC sensitization. Regarding treatment: therapeutic diphenylcyclopropenone sensitization with weekly scalp DPC. At patch-test visits, sampling came before the patch test. This CDR3 region has 15 residues. V shed 3 bases and J shed 3 bases, with 15 bases lying between them. The germline V gene has CDR1 MDHEN and CDR2 SYDVKM. This sample comprised whole blood, obtained in connection with sensitization to the hapten diphenylcyclopropenone (DPC). This chain connects TRBV28 to TRBJ2-7; possibly TRBD1 for D (7 bases). The clonotype originates from a young woman with alopecia areata. Some clones in this sample may be carry-over from other donors' samples. Written as DNA, the CDR3 is TGTGCCAGCAGTTTCAGGGGGGCAGGAGACTACGAGCAGTACTTC. Its translation is CASSFRGAGDYEQYF.